The present T cell receptor beta chain was sequenced within a study of CD8 T cells in ankylosing spondylitis. TCRdb independently ran MiXCR on the 5' RACE reads; one entry per CDR3 protein. The table has about 280,000 distinct CDR3 sequences, 20% seen once. Germline assignment: CDR1 KGHDR and CDR2 SFDVKD. The CDR3 loop spans 15 amino acids. V shed 3 bases, J shed 3 bases, and the junction held 4 bases outside the gene matches. The sequenced sample was blood, either unsorted or a sorted T cell fraction (not recorded which). J is TRBJ2-3 and V is TRBV24-1; TRBD1 agrees at 8 bases. The sequence derives from a male donor with ankylosing spondylitis or in good health (not recorded which). Here the CDR3 DNA reads TGTGCCACCAGTGATGGTGGACAGGGTACAGATACGCAGTATTTT. It encodes CATSDGGQGTDTQYF.